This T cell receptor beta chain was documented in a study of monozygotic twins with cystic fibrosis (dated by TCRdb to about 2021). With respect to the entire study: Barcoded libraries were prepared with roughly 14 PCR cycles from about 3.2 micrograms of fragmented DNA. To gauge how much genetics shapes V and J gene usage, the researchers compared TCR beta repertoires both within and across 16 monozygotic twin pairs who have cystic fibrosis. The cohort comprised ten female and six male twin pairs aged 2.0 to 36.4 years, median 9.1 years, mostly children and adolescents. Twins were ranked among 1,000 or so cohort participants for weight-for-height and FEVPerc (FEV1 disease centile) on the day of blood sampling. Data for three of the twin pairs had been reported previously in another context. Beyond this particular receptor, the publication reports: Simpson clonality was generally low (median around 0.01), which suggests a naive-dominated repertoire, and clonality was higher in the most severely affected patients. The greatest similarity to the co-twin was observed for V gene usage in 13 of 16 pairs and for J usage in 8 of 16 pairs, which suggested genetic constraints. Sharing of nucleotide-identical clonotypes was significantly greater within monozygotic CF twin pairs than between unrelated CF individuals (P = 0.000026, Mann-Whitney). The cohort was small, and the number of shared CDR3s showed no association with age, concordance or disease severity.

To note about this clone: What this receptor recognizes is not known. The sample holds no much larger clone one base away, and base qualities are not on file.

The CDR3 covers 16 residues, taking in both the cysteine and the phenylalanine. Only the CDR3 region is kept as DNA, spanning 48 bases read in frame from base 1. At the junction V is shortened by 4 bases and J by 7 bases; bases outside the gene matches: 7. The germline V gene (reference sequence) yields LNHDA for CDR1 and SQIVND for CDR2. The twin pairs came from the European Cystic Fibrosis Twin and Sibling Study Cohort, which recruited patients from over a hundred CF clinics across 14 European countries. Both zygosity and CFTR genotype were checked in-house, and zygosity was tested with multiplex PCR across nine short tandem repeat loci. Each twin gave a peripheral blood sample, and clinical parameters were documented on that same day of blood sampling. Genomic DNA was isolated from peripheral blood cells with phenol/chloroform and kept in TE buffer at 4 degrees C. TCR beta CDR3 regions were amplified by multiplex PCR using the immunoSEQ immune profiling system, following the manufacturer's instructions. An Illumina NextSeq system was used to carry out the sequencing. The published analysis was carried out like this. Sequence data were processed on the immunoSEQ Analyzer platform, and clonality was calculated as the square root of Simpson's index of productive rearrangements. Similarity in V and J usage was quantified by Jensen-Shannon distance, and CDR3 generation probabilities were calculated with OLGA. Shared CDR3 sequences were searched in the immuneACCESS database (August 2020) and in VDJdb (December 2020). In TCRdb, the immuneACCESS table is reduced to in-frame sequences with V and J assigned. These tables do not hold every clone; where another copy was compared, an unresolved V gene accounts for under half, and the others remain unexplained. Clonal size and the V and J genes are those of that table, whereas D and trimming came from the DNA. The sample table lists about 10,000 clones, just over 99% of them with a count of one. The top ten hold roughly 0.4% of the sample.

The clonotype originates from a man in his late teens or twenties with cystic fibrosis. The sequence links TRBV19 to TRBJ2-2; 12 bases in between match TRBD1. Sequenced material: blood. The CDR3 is CASSKGQGASGGELFF. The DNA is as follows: TGTGCCAGTAGTAAGGGACAGGGGGCGTCTGGCGGGGAGCTGTTTTTT.